This T cell receptor (beta chain) was found in a study of immune cell composition in non-small cell lung cancer. The ends lost 5 bases at V and 0 bases at J; junction bases unmatched: 2. This CDR3 region has 15 residues. Germline CDR1 and CDR2: LNHDA and SQIVND (reference sequence). Measured with immunoSEQ multiplex PCR; TCRdb has only the in-frame clones, and not every one. Here the sample spans under 7,000 clones, around 75% being singletons. The gene calls are TRBV19 and TRBJ1-4, with 8 bases that match TRBD1. This receptor was identified in a human donor with non-small cell lung cancer. The sample was lung tumor tissue. CDR3: CASSQQGATNEKLFF. The CDR3 DNA reads TGTGCCAGTAGTCAACAGGGGGCAACTAATGAAAAACTGTTTTTT.